What follows are 10 T cell receptor beta chains derived from one specimen sequenced in a study of blood T cell repertoires in COVID-19. The repertoire was sequenced with immunoSEQ multiplex PCR; TCRdb's copy has only in-frame clones and lacks some. In the table there are about 380,000 clones, more than 75% of which are singletons. The sample was peripheral blood. These TCRs come from a human donor with acute or convalescent COVID-19. The donor label of this sample is uncertain.

The rearrangement uses TRBV28 and TRBJ2-1, with D perhaps TRBD2 (5 bases). V was trimmed by 3 bases and J by 4 bases, leaving 10 bases between them. Germline V lookup: CDR1 MDHEN, CDR2 SYDVKM. This CDR3 is 14 amino acids long. Written as DNA, the CDR3 is TGTGCCAGCAGTTTCGGGGAATTTTACAATGAGCAGTTCTTC. This codes for CASSFGEFYNEQFF.

This chain joins TRBV18 and TRBJ2-7, with 10 bases matching TRBD1. Germline CDR1 reads KGHSH; CDR2 reads LQKENI. This CDR3 spans 15 amino acids. The trim removed 6 bases at V and 5 bases at J, leaving 10 bases unmatched. The CDR3, as DNA: TGTGCCAGCTCTCTCAGGACAGGGGGTCGGGACGAGCAGTACTTC. Translation: CASSLRTGGRDEQYF.

The J gene is TRBJ2-5, the V gene TRBV2; perhaps TRBD1 as D (6 bases). Germline V gene lookup returns CDR1 SNHLY and CDR2 FYNNEI. The length of the CDR3 is 15 residues. Trimming left V 7 bases short and J 0 bases short, with 15 bases between. CDR3 amino acids: CASNRDNRYQETQYF. In nucleotides, the CDR3 is TGTGCCAGCAATAGGGACAACAGGTACCAAGAGACCCAGTACTTC.

The rearrangement uses TRBV29-1 and TRBJ1-2; 8 bases agree with TRBD1. The CDR3 is 14 residues long. Germline V gene data show CDR1 as SQVTM and CDR2 as ANQGSEA. Trimming cost V 6 bases and J 5 bases; bases outside gene matches: 11. CDR3 sequence (DNA): TGCAGCGTCAAATTCAGGGGGCGCGAATATGGCTACACCTTC. It codes for CSVKFRGREYGYTF.

Details on this clone: This sequence may be a read error, since a much larger clone differs from it by one base. Other DNA sequences in the same sample also yield this CDR3. The chain links TRBV2 to TRBJ2-7, with 7 positions matching TRBD1. Trimming took 4 bases from V and 3 from J; bases not matched to a gene: 0. CDR1 is SNHLY and CDR2 is FYNNEI in the germline V gene. The CDR3 loop spans 12 amino acids. The CDR3 is CASSGQGYEQYF. The CDR3 DNA is TGTGCCAGCAGTGGACAGGGCTACGAGCAGTACTTC.

The chain recombines TRBV3-1 (or the pseudogene TRBV3-2) with TRBJ1-6; 9 bases align to TRBD1. Trimming took 1 base from V and 10 from J; bases not matched to a gene: 5. Looked up from germline, CDR1 is LGHDT and CDR2 is YNNKEL (reference sequence). CDR3 length equals 15 residues. The CDR3, as DNA: TGTGCCAGCAGCCAAGGGGGACAGGGAGGCTCACCCCTCCACTTT. Its translation: CASSQGGQGGSPLHF.

The V and J genes are TRBV5-6 and TRBJ2-7; weak D call: TRBD1 (5 bases). The V and J ends lost 2 bases and 6 bases respectively, with 9 bases between them. CDR1 SGHDT and CDR2 YYEEEE come from the germline V gene. The CDR3 covers 12 residues. The CDR3 is CASSFGHLEQYF. CDR3 in DNA: TGTGCCAGCAGCTTCGGACACCTCGAGCAGTACTTC.

Only a few counts were recorded for this clone. The chain links TRBV6-6 to TRBJ1-1; TRBD1 is a possible D gene (6 bases). CDR1 MNHNY and CDR2 SVGAGI come from the germline V gene (reference sequence). V lost 0 bases and J lost 7, with 18 bases in between. The CDR3 length is 16 residues. Here the CDR3 reads CASSYSGRGLSSEAFF. For the CDR3, the DNA is TGTGCCAGCAGTTACTCGGGCAGGGGCCTATCCAGTGAAGCTTTCTTT.

This chain uses TRBV7-9 with TRBJ2-3; D is unclear. This CDR3 comprises 14 residues. V was trimmed by 1 base and J by 1 base, leaving 6 bases between them. Germline CDR1 and CDR2: SEHNR and FQNEAQ (reference sequence). The DNA for the CDR3 is TGTGCCAGCAGCTTAGTTCGGGGCACAGATACGCAGTATTTT. It yields the protein CASSLVRGTDTQYF. Using reference TRBV7-9 and TRBJ2-3 for the parts outside the CDR3, the full variable domain is DTGVSQNPRHKITKRGQNVTFRCDPISEHNRLYWYRQTLGQGPEFLTYFQNEAQLEKSRLLSDRFSAERPKGSFSTLEIQRTEQGDSAMYLCASSLVRGTDTQYFGPGTRLTVL.

The V call is TRBV9, the J call TRBJ2-5, with 12 bases lining up with TRBD2. V was pared by 3 bases and J by 4 bases, with 10 bases of the junction left unmatched. The CDR3 loop spans 17 amino acids. Germline V lookup: CDR1 SGDLS, CDR2 YYNGEE. In DNA, the CDR3 is TGTGCCAGCAGCGCGGGGCTAGCGGGAGGGGCAAGAGAGACCCAGTACTTC. Translation gives CASSAGLAGGARETQYF.